This TCR beta chain was sequenced during a study of cytomegalovirus exposure and HLA in healthy donors. In the study overall: It was reported in a later analysis that the same platform had been used for the approximately 120 validation repertoires as for the roughly 700 first-cohort repertoires. Broader study findings: Cytomegalovirus-associated TCR beta chains were listed, numbering more than 150.

Data came from immunoSEQ multiplex PCR; TCRdb stores just in-frame clones and leaves some out. This sample has 150,000 to 200,000 clones, with about 80% found just once. This CDR3 spans 15 amino acids. Per the germline V gene, CDR1 is SGDLS and CDR2 is YYNGEE. With 3 bases clipped from V and 7 bases from J, the junction kept 4 bases outside the gene matches. The donors formed part of the approximately 120-subject validation cohort, distinct from the roughly 670-subject first cohort. Regarding this clone: Its specificity is not known.

The TCR originated in a woman aged 18-29 years in good health and CMV-seropositive. Sequencing input: PBMCs. The chain joins TRBV9 to TRBJ1-6, with 10 nucleotides matching TRBD1. CDR3 loop: CASSAGTGANSPLHF. The CDR3 DNA follows: TGTGCCAGCAGCGCAGGGACAGGGGCCAATTCACCCCTCCACTTT.